These 21 T cell receptor beta chains were all obtained from the same sample, sequenced in a study of blood T cell repertoires in COVID-19. The assay was immunoSEQ multiplex PCR, and TCRdb's table has in-frame clones only and misses some. In the table there are around 52,000 clones, roughly 87% of which are singletons. Sequenced input: peripheral blood. All receptors derive from a woman aged 55-70 years with acute or convalescent COVID-19.

This chain connects TRBV13 to TRBJ2-1; 7 nucleotides align to TRBD2. The CDR3 extends over 17 amino acids. Germline CDR1 reads PRHDT; CDR2 reads FYEKMQ (reference sequence). The V gene end was trimmed by 1 base and the J gene end by 2 bases; junction bases not matched to a gene: 8. The CDR3 DNA sequence: TGTGCCAGCAGCTTAGATGGAACGGGGGGAGCCTACAATGAGCAGTTCTTC. Translated, it gives CASSLDGTGGAYNEQFF.

V and J are TRBV7-9 and TRBJ2-7, with 7 bases that match TRBD1. Germline lookup yields CDR1 SEHNR and CDR2 FQNEAQ (reference sequence). V lost 4 bases, J lost 2 bases, and 11 bases stayed unmatched. The CDR3 extends over 16 amino acids. The CDR3 nucleotides read TGTGCCAGCAGCTCCAGCTGGGGGACAGTTGCCTACGAGCAGTACTTC. Its protein is CASSSSWGTVAYEQYF.

The chain recombines TRBV29-1 with TRBJ1-1; TRBD1 is a possible D gene (5 bases). CDR1 is SQVTM, CDR2 ANQGSEA, per germline. The germline V and J ends were trimmed by 6 bases and 3 bases, with 17 bases remaining between them. The CDR3 covers 14 residues. The CDR3, as DNA: TGCAGCGTCGCCGCGGGGGGATCCGACACTGAAGCTTTCTTT. This sequence encodes CSVAAGGSDTEAFF.

The chain is built from TRBV4-1 and TRBJ1-4, with D possibly matching TRBD1 (6 bases). This CDR3 spans 14 amino acids. Trimming took off 0 bases at V and 7 bases at J, with 9 bases between the two ends. Germline V lookup: CDR1 MGHRA, CDR2 YSYEKL. The CDR3 nucleotides read TGCGCCAGCAGCCAAGACAGGGGAGCTGAAAAACTGTTTTTT. It codes for CASSQDRGAEKLFF.

This clone was counted a few times. DNA for the CDR3: TGCGCCTCCCGGGAGGGGGAGGGACAGCCCCAGCATTTT. It codes for CASREGEGQPQHF. This chain joins TRBV5-1 and TRBJ1-5; D might be TRBD1 (6 bases). CDR3 size: 13 residues. CDR1 is SGHRS, CDR2 YFSETQ, per germline. Trimming cost V 10 bases and J 7 bases, with 18 bases left between them.

V usage is TRBV19 and J usage is TRBJ1-1; D is unresolved. Germline assignment: CDR1 LNHDA and CDR2 SQIVND (reference sequence). V gave up 7 bases and J gave up 1 base, with 10 bases separating them. The CDR3 totals 13 residues. The CDR3 here is CASIGSENTEAFF. CDR3 nucleotide sequence: TGTGCCAGTATCGGCAGCGAGAACACTGAAGCTTTCTTT. Full variable domain (remainder filled in from reference TRBV19 and TRBJ1-1): DGGITQSPKYLFRKEGQNVTLSCEQNLNHDAMYWYRQDPGQGLRLIYYSQIVNDFQKGDIAEGYSVSREKKESFPLTVTSAQKNPTAFYLCASIGSENTEAFFGQGTRLTVV.

The CDR3 is CASRTGQIHGYTF. The CDR3 nucleotides are TGTGCCAGCAGAACCGGACAGATTCATGGCTACACCTTC. V gene TRBV7-9 combines with J gene TRBJ1-2; TRBD1 might be the D (6 bases). The V gene's germline CDR1 is SEHNR and CDR2 FQNEAQ (reference sequence). Trimming cost V 6 bases and J 6 bases, with 14 bases left between them. CDR3 size: 13 residues.

V gene TRBV19 combines with J gene TRBJ1-3, with 7 nucleotides matching TRBD1. This CDR3 comprises 16 residues. Germline CDR1 LNHDA, CDR2 SQIVND (reference sequence). J lost 0 bases, V lost 1 base, and 3 bases had no gene match. CDR3 sequence: CASSIGDSSSGNTIYF. The CDR3 coding sequence is TGTGCCAGTAGTATAGGGGACAGCAGCTCTGGAAACACCATATATTTT.

V is TRBV7-2 and J is TRBJ2-7, with 7 bases lining up with TRBD1. Losses at the gene ends were 1 base for V and 0 bases for J; bases not matched to a gene: 12. Germline V gene sequence: CDR1 SGHTA, CDR2 FQGNSA. CDR3 length: 18 amino acids. The DNA of the CDR3 is TGTGCCAGCAGCTTAGTTGTGGGGTCCGGGACAGACTCCTACGAGCAGTACTTC. Amino acids: CASSLVVGSGTDSYEQYF.

The chain joins TRBV19 to TRBJ2-7, with TRBD2 matching over 8 bases. With 5 bases clipped from V and 2 bases from J, the junction kept 11 bases outside the gene matches. Germline V gene lookup returns CDR1 LNHDA and CDR2 SQIVND (reference sequence). The CDR3 is made up of 16 amino acids. DNA for the CDR3: TGTGCCAGTAGTCCAAGAGCGGGGGACGGGGCCTACGAGCAGTACTTC. Its protein product is CASSPRAGDGAYEQYF.

The gene calls are TRBV6-1 and TRBJ1-6; maybe TRBD1 (5 bases). The CDR3 extends over 14 amino acids. Trimming removed 3 bases from V and 7 bases from J, with 10 bases in between. The germline V gene has CDR1 MNHNS and CDR2 SASEGT. Written as DNA, the CDR3 is TGTGCCAGCAGTGAGGGGGAGGGGAATTCACCCCTCCACTTT. Encoded protein: CASSEGEGNSPLHF.

V gene TRBV10-1 combines with J gene TRBJ2-3; 9 bases match TRBD2. Trimming removed 4 bases from V and 5 bases from J; junction bases left unmatched: 4. Germline V gene data show CDR1 as WNHNN and CDR2 as SYGVQD (reference sequence). The CDR3 extends over 14 amino acids. CDR3 sequence: CASSVRGGLDTQYF. In DNA, the CDR3 is TGCGCCAGCAGTGTGCGGGGGGGCTTAGATACGCAGTATTTT.

CDR3 nucleotide sequence: TGTGCCAGCAGCTTCACAGTGAACACTGAAGCTTTCTTT. Protein product: CASSFTVNTEAFF. The chain has TRBV5-6 and TRBJ1-1; D gene ambiguous. The CDR3 contains 13 residues. V dropped 2 bases and J dropped 0 bases, with 5 bases sitting between them. From germline, CDR1 is SGHDT and CDR2 YYEEEE.

The V and J genes are TRBV3-1 (or the pseudogene TRBV3-2) and TRBJ2-5; D is ambiguous. This CDR3 has 16 amino acids. The germline CDR1 and CDR2 sequences are LGHDT and YNNKEL (reference sequence). V lost 1 base and J lost 1, with 13 bases in between. CDR3 in DNA: TGTGCCAGCAGCCAAGTCCCCACTAACACCCAAGAGACCCAGTACTTC. It translates to CASSQVPTNTQETQYF.

The chain recombines TRBV7-8 with TRBJ2-1, with D perhaps matching TRBD1 (6 bases). The V end was cut by 5 bases, the J end by 5 bases, with 16 bases between. Germline V gene lookup returns CDR1 SGHVS and CDR2 FQNEAQ. The CDR3 has 15 amino acids. The CDR3 DNA reads as TGTGCCAGCAGCATAGTGGGGGCCGCTAACAATGAGCAGTTCTTC. Translated, it gives CASSIVGAANNEQFF.

This chain joins TRBV6-5 and TRBJ1-2; TRBD1 is a possible D gene (6 bases). The CDR3 is 12 amino acids. V was trimmed by 7 bases and J by 5 bases, leaving 11 bases between them. The germline V gene encodes CDR1 MNHEY and CDR2 SVGAGI. DNA for the CDR3: TGTGCCAGCAACAGGGCGGCTTATGGCTACACCTTC. Its protein product is CASNRAAYGYTF.

This chain connects TRBV27 to TRBJ1-2; weak D call: TRBD1 (6 bases). Germline V gene lookup returns CDR1 MNHEY and CDR2 SMNVEV (reference sequence). V was shortened by 2 bases and J by 5 bases, with 21 bases between the two germline ends. This CDR3 has 17 amino acids. CDR3 loop: CASSLMATPGATYGYTF. CDR3 DNA sequence: TGTGCCAGCAGTTTAATGGCAACGCCAGGGGCGACTTATGGCTACACCTTC.

This chain links TRBV4-2 with TRBJ2-2, with D uncertain. This CDR3 comprises 13 residues. V was trimmed by 2 bases and J by 5 bases, leaving 6 bases between them. CDR1 and CDR2 (germline): LGHNA, YNFKEQ. Here the CDR3 DNA reads TGTGCCAGCAGCCAATTGCGGACCGGGGAGCTGTTTTTT. This encodes CASSQLRTGELFF.

The chain uses TRBV11-2 and TRBJ2-1; D possibly corresponds to TRBD2 (5 bases). Germline CDR1 is SGHAT and CDR2 is FQNNGV. The CDR3 extends over 17 amino acids. The germline V and J ends were trimmed by 2 bases and 0 bases, with 14 bases remaining between them. CDR3 loop: CASSLTRGLSSYNEQFF. The DNA of the CDR3 is TGTGCCAGCAGCTTAACTAGAGGGTTAAGCTCCTACAATGAGCAGTTCTTC.

Of note for this clone: At the DNA level, this CDR3 is encoded by other sequences in the same sample as well. J is TRBJ2-1 and V is TRBV3-1 (or the pseudogene TRBV3-2); weak D call: TRBD2 (6 bases). V was trimmed by 1 base and J by 8 bases, leaving 6 bases between them. This CDR3 is built from 12 residues. Germline loops: CDR1 LGHDT, CDR2 YNNKEL (reference sequence). CDR3 amino acids: CASSQGGDEQFF. CDR3 bases: TGTGCCAGCAGCCAAGGCGGGGATGAGCAGTTCTTC.

The V and J genes are TRBV6-6 and TRBJ2-7, with D tentatively TRBD1 (6 bases). The CDR3 is made up of 13 amino acids. Germline CDR1 MNHNY, CDR2 SVGAGI (reference sequence). The V end lost 6 bases, the J end lost 1 base, and 10 bases lay between the germline ends. The CDR3 bases are TGTGCCAGCAGCCCCGGACAGTCCTACGAGCAGTACTTC. Its translation is CASSPGQSYEQYF.